One TCR beta chain is described in this entry. This specimen comes from a study of T cell changes during pregnancy in multiple sclerosis. TCRdb's copy holds only in-frame clones and misses some; the assay was immunoSEQ multiplex PCR. The top ten hold around 3.5% of the sample, which has just over 55,000 clones, roughly 90% seen once. Germline lookup yields CDR1 ENHRY and CDR2 SYGVKD. The CDR3 length is 14 residues. Between the trimmed V and J ends, which lost 4 bases and 1 base, there was a span of 11 bases. The sequence was collected from a female donor in good health, enrolled as a control in a pregnancy study. Sequenced material: peripheral blood, taken after pregnancy. The genes are TRBV10-3 and TRBJ2-7; D perhaps matches TRBD2 (5 bases). The CDR3 DNA reads as TGTGCCATCAGTGTCGGACTTCAATCCTACGAGCAGTACTTC. Protein: CAISVGLQSYEQYF.